The 5 T cell receptor beta chains below come from one sample, sequenced in a study of T cells of healthy individuals. TCRdb re-called the 5' RACE reads through MiXCR, storing one row per CDR3 protein. Found here are tens of thousands of distinct CDR3 sequences, roughly 14% of them singletons; the top ten hold about 16%. Source of these receptors: a human donor in good health.

This clonotype has ten or more counts. The chain employs TRBV12-3 or TRBV12-4 and TRBJ2-7; D may be TRBD2 (5 bases). V was cut by 5 bases and J by 4 bases, with 9 bases left in between. The CDR3 sequence is 12 residues long. This chain's CDR3 is CASSQRPYEQYF. The CDR3, as DNA: TGTGCCAGCAGTCAGCGGCCGTACGAGCAGTACTTC.

This clonotype was seen ten or more times. CDR3 nucleotides: TGTGCCAGCACGGGACTGCGCAATGAGCAGTTCTTC. Translated, it gives CASTGLRNEQFF. The chain joins TRBV6-2 or TRBV6-3 to TRBJ2-1; D is possibly TRBD2 (6 bases). Germline-derived CDR1 and CDR2 are MNHEY and SVGEGT. The CDR3 is made up of 12 amino acids. Trimming pared 7 bases from V and 6 bases from J, leaving 10 bases between.

The genes are TRBV12-5 and TRBJ2-3; no reliable D call. In germline, CDR1 is LGHNT, CDR2 FRNRAP. The length of the CDR3 is 13 residues. The V and J ends lost 1 base and 10 bases respectively, with 12 bases between them. CDR3 loop: CASGLDNQGAQYF. The DNA for the CDR3 is TGTGCTAGTGGTTTGGACAATCAAGGCGCGCAGTATTTT.

To note about this clonotype: A much larger clone is a single base away; this may be a read error. This chain joins TRBV29-1 and TRBJ1-2; no firm D call. Germline CDR1 reads SQVTM; CDR2 reads ANQGSEA. The CDR3 consists of 12 residues. This chain's CDR3 is CSVEAPGGGYNF. CDR3 DNA: TGCAGCGTTGAGGCGCCGGGAGGTGGCTACAACTTC.

Regarding this clonotype: Being one base from a much bigger clone, this may be a read error. The chain carries TRBV7-2 and TRBJ2-5; D not resolved. The CDR3 is 11 amino acids. Germline CDR1 is SGHTA and CDR2 is FQGNSA. This CDR3 is CDSSPRETQYF. The CDR3, as DNA: TGTGACAGCAGCCCTCGTGAGACCCAGTACTTC.